The 32 T cell receptor beta chains presented below share a single source sample, sequenced in a study of CD8 T cells in Susac syndrome. Random hexamers were used to reverse transcribe roughly 0.45 to 1 ug of RNA. TCRdb fed the immunoSEQ multiplex PCR reads into MiXCR, producing one record per CDR3 protein. The profile shows 200,000 to 250,000 distinct CDR3 sequences, 94% of them singletons. Sequences were obtained from CD4+ T cells from PBMCs. These receptors were collected from a human donor with Susac syndrome.

The gene calls are TRBV25-1 and TRBJ1-1; D remains ambiguous. Germline CDR1 reads MGHDK; CDR2 reads SYGVNS. CDR3 length: 13 residues. V shed 0 bases and J shed 5 bases, with 7 bases lying between them. In nucleotides, the CDR3 is TGTGCCAGCAGTGAATATGCGGGGACTGAAGCTTTCTTT. Translated: CASSEYAGTEAFF.

The CDR3 spells CASSSKRNTEAFF. For the CDR3, the DNA is TGTGCCAGCAGTTCGAAGCGGAACACTGAAGCTTTCTTT. The gene calls are TRBV28 and TRBJ1-1; D remains ambiguous. The V gene lost 4 bases and the J gene lost 1 base, with 7 bases spanning the gap. The CDR3 is 13 amino acids. Germline-derived CDR1 and CDR2 are MDHEN and SYDVKM.

V usage is TRBV20-1 and J usage is TRBJ1-2, with D maybe TRBD1 (6 bases). Germline-derived CDR1 and CDR2 are DFQATT and SNEGSKA (reference sequence). The CDR3 totals 12 residues. V lost 7 bases and J lost 5, with 14 bases in between. The DNA of the CDR3 is TGCAGTGTGCCGACAGGCGCTTATGGCTACACCTTC. It translates to CSVPTGAYGYTF.

This chain joins TRBV7-3 and TRBJ2-2; unclear D gene. The germline V gene encodes CDR1 SGHTA and CDR2 FQGTGA. The CDR3 has 14 residues. The V end was cut by 5 bases, the J end by 7 bases, with 14 bases between. The chain's CDR3 is CASSLDRRNGELFF. For the CDR3, the DNA is TGTGCCAGCAGCCTAGACCGTAGGAACGGGGAGCTGTTTTTT. The variable domain in full, with the rest retrieved from reference TRBV7-3 and TRBJ2-2, is GAGVSQTPSNKVTEKGKYVELRCDPISGHTALYWYRQSLGQGPEFLIYFQGTGAADDSGLPNDRFFAVRPEGSVSTLKIQRTERGDSAVYLCASSLDRRNGELFFGEGSRLTVL.

This chain connects TRBV27 to TRBJ1-5, with 7 bases fitting TRBD1. CDR1 MNHEY and CDR2 SMNVEV come from the germline V gene (reference sequence). This CDR3 spans 15 amino acids. V trimming: 7 bases; J trimming: 4 bases; junction bases outside the gene matches: 10. CDR3 DNA: TGTGCCAGCAAGAGGGGGCAGGGGGGGAATCAGCCCCAGCATTTT. Protein: CASKRGQGGNQPQHF.

The chain employs TRBV7-2 and TRBJ2-7, with TRBD2 identical over 8 bases. J gave up 10 bases and V 6 bases, and 11 bases lay outside the gene matches. The CDR3 loop spans 13 amino acids. In germline, CDR1 is SGHTA, CDR2 FQGNSA. As DNA, the CDR3 is TGTGCCAGCAGTTATAACCGAGCGGGAGAACAGTACTTC. It specifies CASSYNRAGEQYF.

The chain couples TRBV19 to TRBJ2-1, with 7 bases lining up with TRBD2. With V trimmed by 4 bases and J by 0 bases, 6 bases remained unmatched. CDR3 length: 16 residues. Germline CDR1 LNHDA, CDR2 SQIVND (reference sequence). The CDR3: CASSTLRTSSYNEQFF. In DNA form, the CDR3 reads TGTGCCAGTAGTACCCTCAGGACTAGCTCCTACAATGAGCAGTTCTTC.

CDR3 nucleotides: TGTGCCAGCAGTTCCACCGCGCTCGGACAGGGGAAGGATACGCAGTATTTT. It is translated as CASSSTALGQGKDTQYF. V and J are TRBV28 and TRBJ2-3, with 9 bases fitting TRBD1. V shed 4 bases and J 6 bases; nucleotides not matched to a gene: 14. CDR3 length: 17 residues. Germline V gene data show CDR1 as MDHEN and CDR2 as SYDVKM.

The chain combines TRBV5-4 with TRBJ2-6; D may be TRBD1 or TRBD2 (5 bases each). In germline, CDR1 is SGHNT, CDR2 YYREEE (reference sequence). V gave up 2 bases and J gave up 2 bases, with 8 bases separating them. The length of the CDR3 is 15 residues. The CDR3 bases are TGTGCCAGCAGCTTAAGAGGGGCTGGGGCCAACGTCCTGACTTTC. The encoded protein is CASSLRGAGANVLTF.

To note about this clonotype: The junction departs from germline at one end; a sequencing error may be responsible. The chain is built from TRBV30 and TRBJ2-7; no firm D call. Germline-derived CDR1 and CDR2 are GTSNPN and SVGIG (reference sequence). This CDR3 has 11 residues. The CDR3 loop reads CAWGPLAAPSF. The CDR3 DNA follows: TGTGCCTGGGGTCCTCTGGCGGCCCCTTCCTTC.

V and J are TRBV12-3 or TRBV12-4 and TRBJ2-3; either TRBD1 or TRBD2 may supply D (5 bases each). This CDR3 spans 15 amino acids. Trimming cost V 6 bases and J 7 bases, with 20 bases left between them. The CDR3 DNA follows: TGTGCCAGCAGCCCTGGGACCTCCAAGGGATATACGCAGTATTTT. Translating it yields CASSPGTSKGYTQYF.

V usage is TRBV6-2 or TRBV6-3 and J usage is TRBJ1-5; a possible D gene is TRBD1 (5 bases). In germline, CDR1 is MNHEY, CDR2 SVGEGT. Trimming took off 4 bases at V and 9 bases at J, with 7 bases between the two ends. The CDR3 length is 11 residues. CDR3: CASSSGGPQHF. The CDR3 DNA is TGTGCCAGCAGTTCTGGGGGGCCCCAGCATTTT.

This clonotype was seen a single time. V and J are TRBV15 and TRBJ1-4; TRBD1 aligns across 7 bases. Germline CDR1 reads LNHNV; CDR2 reads YYDKDF (reference sequence). This CDR3 comprises 15 residues. Germline trimming cut 8 bases from V and 6 bases from J; bases unmatched to any gene: 12. CDR3 nucleotide sequence: TGTGCCACCTCCCGAGGGGGCCTATATTATGAAAAACTGTTTTTT. This translates into CATSRGGLYYEKLFF.

Written as DNA, the CDR3 is TGTGCCAGCAGCTTGACAGGGTACTATGGCTACACCTTC. This sequence encodes CASSLTGYYGYTF. This chain joins TRBV7-9 and TRBJ1-2; TRBD1 matches 7 bases. Trimming cost V 3 bases and J 3 bases; bases outside gene matches: 1. This CDR3 spans 13 amino acids. From germline, CDR1 is SEHNR and CDR2 FQNEAQ (reference sequence). The full variable domain, its missing parts supplied by reference TRBV7-9 and TRBJ1-2, is DTGVSQNPRHKITKRGQNVTFRCDPISEHNRLYWYRQTLGQGPEFLTYFQNEAQLEKSRLLSDRFSAERPKGSFSTLEIQRTEQGDSAMYLCASSLTGYYGYTFGSGTRLTVV.

The chain employs TRBV7-3 and TRBJ1-1, with D perhaps TRBD1 (5 bases). Trimming left V 2 bases short and J 0 bases short, with 10 bases between. The CDR3 sequence is 15 residues long. Germline CDR1 SGHTA, CDR2 FQGTGA. CDR3 in DNA: TGTGCCAGCAGCTTACAGGGCGGGATGAACACTGAAGCTTTCTTT. As protein: CASSLQGGMNTEAFF. The full variable domain, rest sourced from reference TRBV7-3 and TRBJ1-1, is GAGVSQTPSNKVTEKGKYVELRCDPISGHTALYWYRQSLGQGPEFLIYFQGTGAADDSGLPNDRFFAVRPEGSVSTLKIQRTERGDSAVYLCASSLQGGMNTEAFFGQGTRLTVV.

This clonotype was detected only once. The gene calls are TRBV11-2 and TRBJ2-1, with 9 bases lining up with TRBD2. This CDR3 is built from 16 residues. The J segment lost 2 bases and the V segment lost 2 bases, leaving 4 bases of the junction unmatched. Per the germline V gene, CDR1 is SGHAT and CDR2 is FQNNGV. This chain's CDR3 is CASSLRAGGTYNEQFF. The CDR3 DNA sequence: TGTGCCAGCAGCTTAAGAGCGGGGGGTACCTACAATGAGCAGTTCTTC.

The genes are TRBV19 and TRBJ2-2, with TRBD2 as a possible D gene (5 bases). CDR1 LNHDA and CDR2 SQIVND come from the germline V gene (reference sequence). CDR3 size: 18 residues. Trimming removed 3 bases at V and 6 bases at J, with 23 bases between. The CDR3 region has the DNA TGTGCCAGTAGTATGCGCGCTCGAACTAGACATCTCGCCGGGGAGCTGTTTTTT. It translates to CASSMRARTRHLAGELFF.

The chain uses TRBV12-3 or TRBV12-4 and TRBJ1-1, with D perhaps matching TRBD1 (5 bases). V lost 3 bases and J 3 bases, leaving 11 bases between the germline ends. The CDR3 sequence is 14 residues long. The CDR3 DNA is TGTGCCAGCAGTTTCACAAGAGGGGACACTGAAGCTTTCTTT. It translates to CASSFTRGDTEAFF.

This chain joins TRBV12-3 or TRBV12-4 and TRBJ2-7; a weak D match, TRBD2 (6 bases). This CDR3 comprises 13 residues. Deletions cut 10 bases from V and 3 bases from J, with 16 bases between. The CDR3 region has the DNA TGTGCCACCAAGGAGGGGAGGTTCTACGAGCAGTACTTC. Amino acid sequence: CATKEGRFYEQYF.

The chain is built from TRBV4-3 and TRBJ1-1, with D possibly matching TRBD1 (5 bases). The germline V gene has CDR1 LGHNA and CDR2 YSLEER. The V end lost 5 bases, the J end lost 6 bases, and 10 bases lay between the germline ends. The CDR3 runs to 12 residues. As DNA, the CDR3 is TGCGCCAGCAGCTTAGGGGACCCTGAAGCTTTCTTT. It encodes CASSLGDPEAFF.

The rearrangement joins TRBV19 to TRBJ2-7; D might be TRBD1 (5 bases). The CDR3 spans 14 residues. Trimming cost V 4 bases and J 1 base, with 11 bases left between them. Germline CDR1 reads LNHDA; CDR2 reads SQIVND (reference sequence). The CDR3 protein is CASSKGRQSYEQYF. Here the CDR3 DNA reads TGTGCCAGTAGTAAGGGGCGGCAGTCCTACGAGCAGTACTTC.

This chain connects TRBV28 to TRBJ2-5; TRBD1 is a possible D gene (6 bases). This CDR3 has 13 residues. Germline-derived CDR1 and CDR2 are MDHEN and SYDVKM. V gave up 4 bases and J gave up 3 bases, with 9 bases separating them. This CDR3 reads CASSSTGKETQYF. CDR3 bases: TGTGCCAGCAGTTCCACAGGGAAAGAGACCCAGTACTTC.

The chain recombines TRBV10-3 with TRBJ2-1; 8 bases are a match to TRBD1. Unmatched junction bases numbered 2, after V lost 6 bases and J lost 4 bases. Germline-derived CDR1 and CDR2 are ENHRY and SYGVKD. The CDR3 spans 13 residues. CDR3 in DNA: TGTGCCATCAGGGGGACAGGTTACAATGAGCAGTTCTTC. This encodes CAIRGTGYNEQFF.

The CDR3 nucleotides are TGTGCCAGCAGCTTGATAGGAATCGGTAGGACCGGGGAGCTGTTTTTT. This sequence encodes CASSLIGIGRTGELFF. The V call is TRBV5-6, the J call TRBJ2-2; D not certain. The V gene lost 1 base and the J gene lost 5 bases, with 15 bases spanning the gap. This CDR3 contains 16 residues. The germline gives CDR1 SGHDT, CDR2 YYEEEE.

This chain uses TRBV12-3 or TRBV12-4 with TRBJ2-3, with D uncertain. Trimming took 7 bases from V and 5 from J, leaving 7 bases between them. The CDR3 totals 11 residues. The chain's CDR3 is CASIWGDTQYF. CDR3 in DNA: TGTGCCAGCATATGGGGAGATACGCAGTATTTT.

The J gene is TRBJ1-2, the V gene TRBV20-1; 8 positions agree with TRBD1. There are 16 residues in the CDR3. Germline V gene sequence: CDR1 DFQATT, CDR2 SNEGSKA (reference sequence). Trimming cost V 7 bases and J 3 bases; bases outside gene matches: 16. The CDR3 loop reads CSVSRPGQGAHYGYTF. DNA for the CDR3: TGCAGTGTTTCCCGACCGGGTCAGGGGGCGCACTATGGCTACACCTTC.

The CDR3 here is CASRTSPGYEQYF. CDR3 nucleotides: TGTGCCAGCAGGACATCCCCAGGGTACGAGCAGTACTTC. The chain joins TRBV5-4 to TRBJ2-7; a possible D gene is TRBD1 (5 bases). This CDR3 has 13 residues. The V end was cut by 5 bases, the J end by 4 bases, with 13 bases between. Looked up from germline, CDR1 is SGHNT and CDR2 is YYREEE (reference sequence).

V and J are TRBV7-9 and TRBJ2-7, with D possibly matching TRBD1 (6 bases). In germline, CDR1 is SEHNR, CDR2 FQNEAQ (reference sequence). The V end lost 3 bases, the J end lost 0 bases, and 9 bases lay between the germline ends. The CDR3 runs 14 residues. The chain's CDR3 is CASSFQGHSYEQYF. For the CDR3, the DNA is TGTGCCAGCAGCTTTCAGGGGCACTCCTACGAGCAGTACTTC.

The table lists this clonotype with a count of one. This rearrangement joins TRBV30 to TRBJ2-7; TRBD2 is a possible D gene (5 bases). Per germline, CDR1 GTSNPN and CDR2 SVGIG (reference sequence). The CDR3 is made up of 14 amino acids. With 3 bases removed from V and 3 bases from J, the gap between germline ends came to 15 bases. The CDR3 DNA reads TGTGCCTGGAGCCCCGGGGTGGCCGTCTACGAGCAGTACTTC. This codes for CAWSPGVAVYEQYF.

The CDR3 sequence: CSVGIGRQAFF. CDR3 DNA sequence: TGCAGCGTTGGTATTGGGCGACAAGCTTTCTTT. The rearrangement uses TRBV29-1 and TRBJ1-1; D is uncertain. CDR1 is SQVTM and CDR2 is ANQGSEA in the germline V gene. Trimming took off 4 bases at V and 9 bases at J, with 12 bases between the two ends. There are 11 residues in the CDR3.

This sequence joins TRBV6-5 and TRBJ2-5; D may correspond to TRBD1 or TRBD2 (6 bases each). There are 17 residues in the CDR3. V lost 2 bases to trimming and J lost 2 bases, with 18 bases between them. CDR1 and CDR2 from the germline V gene are MNHEY and SVGAGI. In DNA, the CDR3 is TGTGCCAGCAGTTACGGACGGGGGTGGGGACAACAAGAGACCCAGTACTTC. Residues: CASSYGRGWGQQETQYF.

The V call is TRBV20-1, the J call TRBJ1-2, with 11 bases matching TRBD1. The germline CDR1 and CDR2 sequences are DFQATT and SNEGSKA (reference sequence). CDR3 length: 13 amino acids. Unmatched junction bases numbered 6, after V lost 6 bases and J lost 6 bases. The CDR3 spells CSAEGQGENGYTF. CDR3 DNA sequence: TGCAGTGCCGAGGGACAGGGGGAAAATGGCTACACCTTC.